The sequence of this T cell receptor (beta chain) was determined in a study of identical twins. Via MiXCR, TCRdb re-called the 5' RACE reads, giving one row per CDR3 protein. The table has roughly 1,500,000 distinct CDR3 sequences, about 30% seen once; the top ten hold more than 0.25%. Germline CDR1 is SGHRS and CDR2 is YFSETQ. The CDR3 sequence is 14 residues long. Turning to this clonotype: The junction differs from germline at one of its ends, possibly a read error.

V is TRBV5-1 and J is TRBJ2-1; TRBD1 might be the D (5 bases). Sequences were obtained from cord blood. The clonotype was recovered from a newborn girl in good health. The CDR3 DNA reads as TGCGCCAGCAGCCCTCGGACAAAACCCGATGACCAGTTCTTC. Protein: CASSPRTKPDDQFF.